Sequencing of this T cell receptor beta chain was carried out in a study of blood T cell repertoires in COVID-19. The method was immunoSEQ multiplex PCR; TCRdb's version includes in-frame clones alone and lacks a portion of them. The sample shows 250,000 to 400,000 clones, approximately 89% of them seen only once. Germline assignment: CDR1 GTSNPN and CDR2 SVGIG (reference sequence). CDR3 length equals 15 residues. J gave up 2 bases and V 2 bases, and 7 bases lay outside the gene matches. The sequence came from a woman aged 25 to 39 who had recovered from COVID-19. The V call is TRBV30, the J call TRBJ2-7; 9 bases agree with TRBD1. The material sequenced was PBMCs or T cells enriched from blood (not recorded which). CDR3 amino acids: CAWSTKQGATYEQYF. The DNA of the CDR3 is TGTGCCTGGAGTACAAAACAGGGGGCGACCTACGAGCAGTACTTC.